This T cell receptor (beta chain) is drawn from a study of OX40 agonist ivuxolimab in advanced cancers. As for the study in general: Three patients got partial responses; one had hepatocellular carcinoma and two had cutaneous melanoma.

Libraries were prepared by immunoSEQ multiplex PCR; TCRdb keeps only in-frame clonotypes and omits some of them. Here the sample spans about 76,000 clones, roughly 91% being singletons. Note on this clone: Its antigen is unidentified.

Overall study results and limits: Clones of CD4+ and CD8+ blood T cells grew by week 6 at doses of 0.1 to 3.0 mg/kg.

The CDR3 length is 13 residues. The J gene is TRBJ1-1, the V gene TRBV1; the D segment call TRBD1 is taken from the table without a DNA check. TRBV1 is recorded as a pseudogene. The sample was CD4+ or CD8+ T cells sorted from blood, taken in a trial of the OX40 agonist ivuxolimab. This clonotype originated in an adult with an advanced solid tumor such as melanoma, head and neck, liver or kidney cancer. Here the CDR3 reads CTSAQGWDTEAFF. CDR3 DNA: TGCACCAGCGCACAGGGATGGGACACTGAAGCTTTCTTT.